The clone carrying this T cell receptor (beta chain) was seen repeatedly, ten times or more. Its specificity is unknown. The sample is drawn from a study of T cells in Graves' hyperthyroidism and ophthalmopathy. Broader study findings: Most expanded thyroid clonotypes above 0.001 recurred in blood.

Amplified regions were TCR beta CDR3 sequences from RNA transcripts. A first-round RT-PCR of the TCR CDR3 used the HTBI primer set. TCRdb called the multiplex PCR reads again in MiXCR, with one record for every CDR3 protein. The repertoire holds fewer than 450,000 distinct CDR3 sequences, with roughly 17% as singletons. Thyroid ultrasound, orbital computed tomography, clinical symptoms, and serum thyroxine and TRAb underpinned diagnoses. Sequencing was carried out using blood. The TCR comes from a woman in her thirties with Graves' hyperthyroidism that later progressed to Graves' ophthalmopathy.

The CDR3 spells CASSSVANTEAFF. For the CDR3, the DNA is TGTGCCAGCAGCTCCGTAGCGAACACTGAAGCTTTCTTT. The rearrangement joins TRBV28 to TRBJ1-1; D not resolved. Germline V gives CDR1 MDHEN, CDR2 SYDVKM. CDR3 length: 13 residues. V was cut by 6 bases and J by 1 base, with 9 bases left in between.